These 25 T cell receptor beta chains share one sample of origin, sequenced in a study of cytomegalovirus exposure and HLA in healthy donors. 60 Vbeta and 13 Jbeta primers were used in PCR. Clones were sequenced by immunoSEQ multiplex PCR, and TCRdb holds only the in-frame ones, with some missing. This table has more than 150,000 clones, roughly 77% appearing once. The sample comprised PBMCs. The origin of the receptors is a woman between 45 and 60 years old in good health and CMV-seropositive.

The chain links TRBV5-1 to TRBJ2-1, with D uncertain. V was cut by 2 bases and J by 8 bases, with 14 bases left in between. CDR3 size: 14 residues. CDR1 and CDR2 (germline): SGHRS, YFSETQ. The CDR3 DNA is TGCGCCAGCAGCTTACGTGGGTCCAGCGATGAGCAGTTCTTC. Its protein product is CASSLRGSSDEQFF.

V and J are TRBV7-3 and TRBJ2-3; D remains ambiguous. The CDR3 sequence is 15 residues long. V was clipped by 1 base and J by 0 bases, with 8 bases between them. Germline CDR1 is SGHTA and CDR2 is FQGTGA. This CDR3 reads CASSLNGESTDTQYF. The CDR3 region has the DNA TGTGCCAGCAGCTTAAACGGAGAAAGCACAGATACGCAGTATTTT. The whole variable domain, filled in from reference TRBV7-3 and TRBJ2-3, reads GAGVSQTPSNKVTEKGKYVELRCDPISGHTALYWYRQSLGQGPEFLIYFQGTGAADDSGLPNDRFFAVRPEGSVSTLKIQRTERGDSAVYLCASSLNGESTDTQYFGPGTRLTVL.

This chain joins TRBV15 and TRBJ2-1, with a tentative D call TRBD1 (7 bases). V was cut by 1 base and J by 4 bases, with 17 bases left in between. This CDR3 contains 17 residues. Germline-derived CDR1 and CDR2 are LNHNV and YYDKDF (reference sequence). CDR3 residues: CATSRVTGQTSYNEQFF. The DNA of the CDR3 is TGTGCCACCAGCAGAGTAACGGGACAGACTAGTTACAATGAGCAGTTCTTC. Full variable domain (remainder filled in from reference TRBV15 and TRBJ2-1): DAMVIQNPRYQVTQFGKPVTLSCSQTLNHNVMYWYQQKSSQAPKLLFHYYDKDFNNEADTPDNFQSRRPNTSFCFLDIRSPGLGDTAMYLCATSRVTGQTSYNEQFFGPGTRLTVL.

This chain uses TRBV18 with TRBJ2-7; TRBD1 matches 9 bases. The trim removed 4 bases at V and 5 bases at J, leaving 18 bases unmatched. This CDR3 comprises 18 residues. CDR1 is KGHSH and CDR2 is LQKENI in the germline V gene. CDR3: CASSQIRTSGTGTNEQYF. CDR3 DNA: TGTGCCAGCTCACAAATTCGGACCTCCGGGACAGGGACCAACGAGCAGTACTTC. Complete variable domain (other parts from reference TRBV18 and TRBJ2-7): NAGVMQNPRHLVRRRGQEARLRCSPMKGHSHVYWYRQLPEEGLKFMVYLQKENIIDESGMPKERFSAEFPKEGPSILRIQQVVRGDSAAYFCASSQIRTSGTGTNEQYFGPGTRLTVT.

The gene calls are TRBV9 and TRBJ2-2, with 10 bases that match TRBD2. V shed 3 bases and J 7 bases; nucleotides not matched to a gene: 9. CDR3 length equals 16 residues. The germline CDR1 and CDR2 sequences are SGDLS and YYNGEE. In nucleotides, the CDR3 is TGTGCCAGCAGCGCCCAGCTAGCGGGGGTGGGCGGGGAGCTGTTTTTT. It specifies CASSAQLAGVGGELFF.

The rearrangement links TRBV10-1 to TRBJ1-1; D unresolved. V shed 0 bases and J shed 2 bases, with 16 bases lying between them. This CDR3 is built from 17 residues. The germline V gene has CDR1 WNHNN and CDR2 SYGVQD (reference sequence). In DNA, the CDR3 is TGCGCCAGCAGTGAGTCGGGCCAGGACTGGAGTAACACTGAAGCTTTCTTT. Its translation is CASSESGQDWSNTEAFF.

The V call is TRBV29-1, the J call TRBJ2-1; tentatively, D is TRBD1 (6 bases). V was trimmed by 8 bases and J by 9 bases, leaving 17 bases between them. This CDR3 is 12 amino acids long. Germline-derived CDR1 and CDR2 are SQVTM and ANQGSEA. CDR3 in DNA: TGCAGCATGGGATCGGGACACGGTGAGCAGTTCTTC. Translation: CSMGSGHGEQFF.

V usage is TRBV5-1 and J usage is TRBJ2-7; 8 bases agree with TRBD1. V shed 3 bases and J 6 bases; nucleotides not matched to a gene: 11. The CDR3 runs 15 residues. CDR1 and CDR2 (germline): SGHRS, YFSETQ. The CDR3 DNA is TGCGCCAGCAGCTATGGTGGGACAGGTCTGGGCGAGCAGTACTTC. This translates into CASSYGGTGLGEQYF.

The chain combines TRBV9 with TRBJ1-1; 7 nucleotides match TRBD1. There are 15 residues in the CDR3. V shed 4 bases, J shed 5 bases, and the junction held 11 bases outside the gene matches. Germline lookup yields CDR1 SGDLS and CDR2 YYNGEE. The CDR3, as DNA: TGTGCCAGCAGCACGACAGGGAGTTTAGGTACTGAAGCTTTCTTT. Protein sequence: CASSTTGSLGTEAFF. Variable domain in full (rest from reference TRBV9 and TRBJ1-1): DSGVTQTPKHLITATGQRVTLRCSPRSGDLSVYWYQQSLDQGLQFLIQYYNGEERAKGNILERFSAQQFPDLHSELNLSSLELGDSALYFCASSTTGSLGTEAFFGQGTRLTVV.

The J gene is TRBJ2-6, the V gene TRBV27; TRBD2 agrees at 8 bases. This CDR3 spans 18 amino acids. CDR1 and CDR2 from the germline V gene are MNHEY and SMNVEV (reference sequence). Germline trimming cut 10 bases from V and 0 bases from J; bases unmatched to any gene: 14. In nucleotides, the CDR3 is TGTGCCACACGTACTAGCGGTGGTTTTAGCTCTGGGGCCAACGTCCTGACTTTC. This sequence encodes CATRTSGGFSSGANVLTF.

This clone was counted only a few times. The CDR3 is CASSLKTSGGAGDTQYF. CDR3 DNA: TGTGCCAGCAGCCTCAAGACTAGCGGGGGGGCGGGAGATACGCAGTATTTT. This chain joins TRBV5-6 and TRBJ2-3, with 14 nucleotides matching TRBD2. V lost 4 bases, J lost 5 bases, and 9 bases stayed unmatched. Germline assignment: CDR1 SGHDT and CDR2 YYEEEE. The CDR3 length is 17 residues.

The chain links TRBV5-1 to TRBJ2-6; maybe TRBD1 (6 bases). Germline V gene sequence: CDR1 SGHRS, CDR2 YFSETQ. The CDR3 is 20 amino acids. The ends were cut back, 1 base at V and 1 base at J, with 21 bases in the middle. Here the CDR3 reads CASSLIWEPLTGSGANVLTF. The CDR3 region has the DNA TGCGCCAGCAGCTTGATCTGGGAACCCCTTACAGGGTCTGGGGCCAACGTCCTGACTTTC. The full variable domain, with the rest looked up from reference TRBV5-1 and TRBJ2-6, is KAGVTQTPRYLIKTRGQQVTLSCSPISGHRSVSWYQQTPGQGLQFLFEYFSETQRNKGNFPGRFSGRQFSNSRSEMNVSTLELGDSALYLCASSLIWEPLTGSGANVLTFGAGSRLTVL.

This chain connects TRBV19 to TRBJ2-7, with a tentative D call TRBD1 (6 bases). Deletions cut 7 bases from V and 1 base from J, with 11 bases between. The CDR3 is 13 residues long. Germline V gene sequence: CDR1 LNHDA, CDR2 SQIVND (reference sequence). The CDR3 region has the DNA TGTGCCAGTAAGAGGGACACATCCTACGAGCAGTACTTC. It yields the protein CASKRDTSYEQYF.

This CDR3 is CASSSGQTTNEKLFF. CDR3 coding DNA: TGTGCCAGCAGCTCCGGACAGACGACTAATGAAAAACTGTTTTTT. The genes are TRBV9 and TRBJ1-4; a possible D gene is TRBD1 (6 bases). The V gene lost 4 bases and the J gene lost 2 bases, with 12 bases spanning the gap. Germline V gene data show CDR1 as SGDLS and CDR2 as YYNGEE. CDR3 length: 15 amino acids.

This chain connects TRBV2 to TRBJ1-1; D remains ambiguous. Trimming pared 6 bases from V and 7 bases from J, leaving 9 bases between. Per the germline V gene, CDR1 is SNHLY and CDR2 is FYNNEI. The CDR3 sequence is 11 residues long. CDR3 nucleotide sequence: TGTGCCAGCAGATCCGAGGGTGAAGCTTTCTTT. Amino acids: CASRSEGEAFF.

The chain joins TRBV5-1 to TRBJ2-7; TRBD1 matches 9 bases. With V trimmed by 0 bases and J by 1 base, 5 bases remained unmatched. The CDR3 extends over 16 amino acids. Germline V gene sequence: CDR1 SGHRS, CDR2 YFSETQ. The CDR3 region is CASSLGVGTGSYEQYF. The DNA for the CDR3 is TGCGCCAGCAGCTTGGGGGTCGGGACAGGGTCCTACGAGCAGTACTTC.

This chain joins TRBV27 and TRBJ1-3; D is uncertain. The CDR3 has 15 residues. Germline assignment: CDR1 MNHEY and CDR2 SMNVEV (reference sequence). Trimming pared 3 bases from V and 1 base from J, leaving 10 bases between. The CDR3 loop is CASSFAGSSGNTIYF. The CDR3 DNA reads TGTGCCAGCAGTTTTGCGGGTTCGTCTGGAAACACCATATATTTT.

The table lists this clone with a few counts. The chain carries TRBV4-1 and TRBJ2-1; 10 positions agree with TRBD2. Trimming at V came to 0 bases and at J to 0 bases, leaving 11 bases not matched to a gene. The CDR3 contains 20 residues. Germline CDR1 reads MGHRA; CDR2 reads YSYEKL. For the CDR3, the DNA is TGCGCCAGCAGCCAAGATTTCCTAGCGGGGGCCTGGAGCTCCTACAATGAGCAGTTCTTC. Translated: CASSQDFLAGAWSSYNEQFF.

This clone was recorded once. The V call is TRBV5-1, the J call TRBJ2-7; a possible D gene is TRBD2 (7 bases). Germline CDR1 SGHRS, CDR2 YFSETQ. The CDR3 is 16 amino acids. Trimming pared 3 bases from V and 3 bases from J, leaving 19 bases between. The CDR3 protein is CASSWGGSGIYYEQYF. The CDR3, as DNA: TGCGCCAGCAGCTGGGGGGGCAGCGGGATATACTACGAGCAGTACTTC.

CDR3 loop: CASSMLRLAFGNEQFF. CDR3 in DNA: TGTGCCAGTAGTATGTTACGCCTTGCTTTCGGCAATGAGCAGTTCTTC. The gene calls are TRBV19 and TRBJ2-1; no clear D gene. With 3 bases removed from V and 6 bases from J, the gap between germline ends came to 18 bases. CDR3 length equals 16 residues. Germline lookup yields CDR1 LNHDA and CDR2 SQIVND (reference sequence).

This clone has a single count. The V and J genes are TRBV28 and TRBJ2-7; 7 nucleotides match TRBD1. V was clipped by 4 bases and J by 2 bases; unmatched bases: 2. This CDR3 has 13 residues. Germline V gives CDR1 MDHEN, CDR2 SYDVKM. The CDR3 sequence: CASSWGTAYEQYF. The DNA for the CDR3 is TGTGCCAGCAGTTGGGGGACAGCCTACGAGCAGTACTTC. The variable domain in full, with the rest retrieved from reference TRBV28 and TRBJ2-7, is DVKVTQSSRYLVKRTGEKVFLECVQDMDHENMFWYRQDPGLGLRLIYFSYDVKMKEKGDIPEGYSVSREKKERFSLILESASTNQTSMYLCASSWGTAYEQYFGPGTRLTVT.

This CDR3 reads CASSFDGGPPQHF. CDR3 sequence (DNA): TGTGCCAGCAGCTTTGATGGTGGCCCGCCCCAGCATTTT. The rearrangement joins TRBV7-2 to TRBJ1-5; D not certain. The CDR3 loop spans 13 amino acids. V was clipped by 3 bases and J by 9 bases, with 12 bases between them. Germline CDR1 SGHTA, CDR2 FQGNSA.

This chain links TRBV5-4 with TRBJ2-1; D is unclear. Trimming left V 0 bases short and J 0 bases short, with 7 bases between. CDR1 SGHNT and CDR2 YYREEE come from the germline V gene (reference sequence). The CDR3 extends over 15 amino acids. The CDR3 loop reads CASSLAQSSYNEQFF. The CDR3 DNA reads as TGTGCCAGCAGCTTGGCACAGAGCTCCTACAATGAGCAGTTCTTC.

V gene TRBV10-3 combines with J gene TRBJ2-1, with D possibly matching TRBD2 (5 bases). Looked up from germline, CDR1 is ENHRY and CDR2 is SYGVKD. The CDR3 totals 16 residues. The V end lost 1 base, the J end lost 0 bases, and 10 bases lay between the germline ends. CDR3 amino acids: CAISEFRGSSYNEQFF. The DNA of the CDR3 is TGTGCCATCAGTGAGTTCCGTGGGAGCTCCTACAATGAGCAGTTCTTC.

The genes are TRBV30 and TRBJ1-1; 7 nucleotides agree with TRBD1. Trimming removed 3 bases from V and 0 bases from J; junction bases left unmatched: 10. Germline V gene sequence: CDR1 GTSNPN, CDR2 SVGIG (reference sequence). This CDR3 is 16 amino acids long. CDR3 sequence: CAWSRGQRAMNTEAFF. CDR3 DNA: TGTGCCTGGAGCCGGGGACAGCGGGCCATGAACACTGAAGCTTTCTTT.